This paragraph reports one T cell receptor (beta chain). Method: immunoSEQ multiplex PCR; TCRdb's copy keeps in-frame clones and lacks some. This sample has roughly 100,000 clones, with around 90% found just once. The data stem from a study of blood T cell repertoires in COVID-19. Source material: peripheral blood. The source of this sequence is a human donor in a cohort sampled during active COVID-19.

The CDR3 coding sequence is TGTGCCAGCAGTACTCCGACAGGGCGGGAAGAGACCCAGTACTTC. Encoded protein: CASSTPTGREETQYF. V usage is TRBV28 and J usage is TRBJ2-5, with TRBD1 matching over 7 bases. Trimming at V came to 5 bases and at J to 3 bases, leaving 9 bases not matched to a gene. This CDR3 contains 15 residues. CDR1 is MDHEN and CDR2 is SYDVKM in the germline V gene.